The 31 T cell receptor beta chains below were found in one sample sequenced in a study of OX40 agonist ivuxolimab in advanced cancers. Data came from immunoSEQ multiplex PCR; TCRdb stores just in-frame clones and leaves some out. The table records fewer than 30,000 clones, around nine tenths of them present only once. The source material was CD4+ or CD8+ T cells sorted from blood, sampled in a trial of the OX40 agonist ivuxolimab. The receptors were gathered from an adult with an advanced solid tumor such as melanoma, head and neck, liver or kidney cancer.

V usage is TRBV7-2 and J usage is TRBJ1-3, with D possibly matching TRBD1 (6 bases). The ends were cut back, 5 bases at V and 3 bases at J, with 14 bases in the middle. CDR3 size: 15 residues. Germline V lookup: CDR1 SGHTA, CDR2 FQGNSA. The CDR3 sequence: CASSGGAAYGNTIYF. The CDR3 nucleotides are TGTGCCAGCAGCGGGGGGGCAGCATATGGAAACACCATATATTTT.

The rearrangement uses TRBV6-5 and TRBJ1-1, with TRBD1 matching 8 bases. Germline V CDR1 and CDR2: MNHEY, SVGAGI. Trimming removed 4 bases from V and 5 bases from J; junction bases left unmatched: 3. CDR3 length: 13 amino acids. This CDR3 is CASSSQGETEAFF. The CDR3 nucleotides are TGTGCCAGCAGTTCACAGGGGGAAACTGAAGCTTTCTTT.

The chain has TRBV28 and TRBJ1-2; D gene uncertain. This CDR3 has 13 amino acids. Deletions cut 2 bases from V and 0 bases from J, with 4 bases between. From germline, CDR1 is MDHEN and CDR2 SYDVKM. The CDR3 region is CASSLRSNYGYTF. DNA of the CDR3: TGTGCCAGCAGTTTAAGGTCTAACTATGGCTACACCTTC.

The chain recombines TRBV28 with TRBJ1-1; the match to TRBD1 covers 10 bases. There are 14 residues in the CDR3. V was pared by 5 bases and J by 6 bases, with 6 bases of the junction left unmatched. Germline V gene data show CDR1 as MDHEN and CDR2 as SYDVKM. CDR3 in DNA: TGTGCCAGCAGTCCCCCCGACAGGGGGCCTGAAGCTTTCTTT. It codes for CASSPPDRGPEAFF.

This chain connects TRBV19 to TRBJ2-1; TRBD1 might be the D (6 bases). In germline, CDR1 is LNHDA, CDR2 SQIVND (reference sequence). The CDR3 totals 16 residues. V lost 6 bases, J lost 1 base, and 16 bases lay in between. This chain's CDR3 is CASSKGPRGSYNEQFF. DNA for the CDR3: TGTGCCAGTAGCAAGGGGCCCAGGGGTTCCTACAATGAGCAGTTCTTC.

This chain uses TRBV28 with TRBJ2-7, with D perhaps being TRBD1 or TRBD2 (5 bases each). Germline V CDR1 and CDR2: MDHEN, SYDVKM. The ends were cut back, 6 bases at V and 2 bases at J, with 17 bases in the middle. This CDR3 has 15 amino acids. The CDR3 nucleotides read TGTGCCAGCAGGACCGGGACCGCGAGCCCCTACGAGCAGTACTTC. This translates into CASRTGTASPYEQYF.

This rearrangement joins TRBV9 to TRBJ1-4; D is undetermined. CDR3 length: 15 amino acids. V was clipped by 4 bases and J by 0 bases, with 10 bases between them. Germline assignment: CDR1 SGDLS and CDR2 YYNGEE. The CDR3 DNA sequence: TGTGCCAGCAGCCCCCAACAGACAACTAATGAAAAACTGTTTTTT. The encoded protein is CASSPQQTTNEKLFF. Full variable domain (rest looked up from reference TRBV9 and TRBJ1-4): DSGVTQTPKHLITATGQRVTLRCSPRSGDLSVYWYQQSLDQGLQFLIQYYNGEERAKGNILERFSAQQFPDLHSELNLSSLELGDSALYFCASSPQQTTNEKLFFGSGTQLSVL.

This clone has only one observation. The genes are TRBV27 and TRBJ1-4; D ambiguous. The V gene lost 6 bases and the J gene lost 0 bases, with 14 bases spanning the gap. Germline V gene lookup returns CDR1 MNHEY and CDR2 SMNVEV (reference sequence). This CDR3 spans 16 amino acids. The CDR3 DNA reads TGTGCCAGCAGAACGGGAACTACTGCAACTAATGAAAAACTGTTTTTT. Translation: CASRTGTTATNEKLFF.

V is TRBV19 and J is TRBJ1-5; D gene unclear. Germline V CDR1 and CDR2: LNHDA, SQIVND (reference sequence). This CDR3 has 14 residues. Trimming pared 6 bases from V and 2 bases from J, leaving 11 bases between. In nucleotides, the CDR3 is TGTGCCAGTAGCCCAAACAGTGGCAATCAGCCCCAGCATTTT. Translated: CASSPNSGNQPQHF.

This clone occurred a few times. The V gene is TRBV6-4, the J gene TRBJ1-2; 9 nucleotides align to TRBD1. Per germline, CDR1 MRHNA and CDR2 SNTAGT. J was trimmed by 6 bases and V by 3 bases; bases with no gene match: 5. CDR3 size: 14 residues. The CDR3 region has the DNA TGTGCCAGCAGTGAGCGGACAGGGGCCCATGGCTACACCTTC. It translates to CASSERTGAHGYTF.

The rearrangement uses TRBV27 and TRBJ2-2, with 10 bases that match TRBD1. The CDR3 consists of 16 residues. Germline V gene lookup returns CDR1 MNHEY and CDR2 SMNVEV (reference sequence). V was clipped by 8 bases and J by 5 bases; unmatched bases: 11. CDR3 DNA sequence: TGTGCCAGCTGTGTAACGACAGGGGGCAGGACCGGGGAGCTGTTTTTT. Encoded protein: CASCVTTGGRTGELFF.

The chain joins TRBV28 to TRBJ1-2, with 7 bases identical to TRBD1. Germline V gives CDR1 MDHEN, CDR2 SYDVKM. J gave up 4 bases and V 6 bases, and 11 bases lay outside the gene matches. The CDR3 has 15 residues. In DNA form, the CDR3 reads TGTGCCAGCAGCCACAGGGGAGGGGTAGCCTATGGCTACACCTTC. It specifies CASSHRGGVAYGYTF.

DNA for the CDR3: TGCAGCGTTGAAGACAAGACAGTATCTGGGGCCAACGTCCTGACTTTC. Its translation is CSVEDKTVSGANVLTF. The chain joins TRBV29-1 to TRBJ2-6; perhaps TRBD1 as D (5 bases). The CDR3 covers 16 residues. Trimming removed 0 bases at V and 1 base at J, with 10 bases between. Germline-derived CDR1 and CDR2 are SQVTM and ANQGSEA.

V gene TRBV7-9 combines with J gene TRBJ2-7; tentative D call: TRBD2 (5 bases). This CDR3 region has 13 residues. V shed 0 bases and J shed 2 bases, with 5 bases lying between them. Looked up from germline, CDR1 is SEHNR and CDR2 is FQNEAQ (reference sequence). In nucleotides, the CDR3 is TGTGCCAGCAGCTTAGCCGGGGCCTACGAGCAGTACTTC. This sequence encodes CASSLAGAYEQYF.

This chain connects TRBV6-5 to TRBJ2-6; D gene uncertain. V shed 2 bases and J shed 4 bases, with 9 bases lying between them. CDR3 length equals 15 residues. The germline gives CDR1 MNHEY, CDR2 SVGAGI. In nucleotides, the CDR3 is TGTGCCAGCAGTTACGAACTTGCGGGGGCCAACGTCCTGACTTTC. Protein product: CASSYELAGANVLTF.

V is TRBV28 and J is TRBJ2-5; 7 bases agree with TRBD1. CDR1 is MDHEN and CDR2 is SYDVKM in the germline V gene. The CDR3 is 13 amino acids. V shed 7 bases, J shed 2 bases, and the junction held 4 bases outside the gene matches. Written as DNA, the CDR3 is TGTGCCAGCACGCAGGACAGGCAAGAGACCCAGTACTTC. It is translated as CASTQDRQETQYF.

The chain uses TRBV9 and TRBJ2-5; 9 bases align to TRBD1. CDR3 length: 19 amino acids. After removal of 3 bases from V and 2 bases from J, the junction contained 17 bases not matched to a gene. Germline CDR1 SGDLS, CDR2 YYNGEE. The CDR3, as DNA: TGTGCCAGCAGCGCGGGGGGTCTGGGACAGGGAATAGGGCAAGAGACCCAGTACTTC. Protein sequence: CASSAGGLGQGIGQETQYF. The full variable domain, with the rest looked up from reference TRBV9 and TRBJ2-5, is DSGVTQTPKHLITATGQRVTLRCSPRSGDLSVYWYQQSLDQGLQFLIQYYNGEERAKGNILERFSAQQFPDLHSELNLSSLELGDSALYFCASSAGGLGQGIGQETQYFGPGTRLLVL.

This clone was observed a single time. The V call is TRBV29-1, the J call TRBJ1-1; D uncertain. Germline V CDR1 and CDR2: SQVTM, ANQGSEA. Trimming removed 6 bases from V and 1 base from J, with 9 bases in between. This CDR3 is built from 12 residues. The CDR3 here is CSVRAQNTEAFF. In nucleotides, the CDR3 is TGCAGCGTCCGGGCCCAGAACACTGAAGCTTTCTTT.

The count of this clone is one. This chain joins TRBV28 and TRBJ1-1; D remains unclear. The germline V gene encodes CDR1 MDHEN and CDR2 SYDVKM. Trimming removed 2 bases from V and 5 bases from J, with 9 bases in between. This CDR3 region has 13 residues. CDR3 sequence (DNA): TGTGCCAGCAGTTTAGGGGTTGTGACTGAAGCTTTCTTT. This sequence encodes CASSLGVVTEAFF.

In this sample, this clone turned up a few times. The chain links TRBV4-2 to TRBJ1-1, with D possibly matching TRBD1 (5 bases). Germline CDR1 reads LGHNA; CDR2 reads YNFKEQ. V was clipped by 2 bases and J by 1 base, with 14 bases between them. CDR3 length: 16 amino acids. CDR3 region: CASSQIAAGPNTEAFF. CDR3 nucleotides: TGTGCCAGCAGCCAAATAGCGGCAGGGCCGAACACTGAAGCTTTCTTT.

The gene calls are TRBV28 and TRBJ1-1, with D maybe TRBD1 (6 bases). V lost 5 bases to trimming and J lost 3 bases, with 19 bases between them. The CDR3 is 16 residues long. Germline CDR1 is MDHEN and CDR2 is SYDVKM. The CDR3 sequence: CASSPNKPQGDTEAFF. In nucleotides, the CDR3 is TGTGCCAGCAGTCCAAACAAACCACAGGGCGACACTGAAGCTTTCTTT.

The chain combines TRBV9 with TRBJ1-5; TRBD1 is a possible D gene (5 bases). From germline, CDR1 is SGDLS and CDR2 YYNGEE. The CDR3 is 16 amino acids. The V end was cut by 0 bases, the J end by 5 bases, with 15 bases between. The CDR3 sequence is CASSVGAGSSDQPQHF. The CDR3 region has the DNA TGTGCCAGCAGCGTAGGGGCAGGGAGTTCGGATCAGCCCCAGCATTTT.

The chain has TRBV19 and TRBJ2-7; tentative D call: TRBD2 (6 bases). The V end lost 6 bases, the J end lost 3 bases, and 12 bases lay between the germline ends. Germline V gene data show CDR1 as LNHDA and CDR2 as SQIVND (reference sequence). The CDR3 runs to 13 residues. The CDR3: CASSSTGGYEQYF. Written as DNA, the CDR3 is TGTGCCAGTAGCTCCACCGGGGGCTACGAGCAGTACTTC.

The chain combines TRBV11-3 with TRBJ2-3; D uncertain. This CDR3 has 15 residues. Trimming left V 6 bases short and J 2 bases short, with 15 bases between. Germline V lookup: CDR1 SGHNT, CDR2 YENEEA. The CDR3 here is CASSKGYLHTDTQYF. DNA for the CDR3: TGTGCCAGCAGTAAGGGTTACCTTCACACAGATACGCAGTATTTT. The whole variable domain, filled in from reference TRBV11-3 and TRBJ2-3, reads EAGVVQSPRYKIIEKKQPVAFWCNPISGHNTLYWYLQNLGQGPELLIRYENEEAVDDSQLPKDRFSAERLKGVDSTLKIQPAELGDSAVYLCASSKGYLHTDTQYFGPGTRLTVL.

DNA for the CDR3: TGTGCCAGCAGCTCCGGTGGGGGGGCGAACACCGGGGAGCTGTTTTTT. Protein product: CASSSGGGANTGELFF. V is TRBV7-9 and J is TRBJ2-2; TRBD2 matches at 7 bases. The CDR3 contains 16 residues. Trimming at V came to 4 bases and at J to 0 bases, leaving 5 bases not matched to a gene. CDR1 and CDR2 from the germline V gene are SEHNR and FQNEAQ (reference sequence).

The V call is TRBV5-8, the J call TRBJ1-1; D ambiguous. From germline, CDR1 is SGHTS and CDR2 YDEGEE. Trimming stripped 4 bases from V and 4 bases from J, with 17 bases between. The CDR3 length is 15 residues. The CDR3 sequence: CASSPVLGLGTEAFF. CDR3 DNA sequence: TGTGCCAGCAGCCCGGTTCTGGGTCTCGGCACTGAAGCTTTCTTT.

V and J are TRBV9 and TRBJ1-5, with 7 bases lining up with TRBD1. The CDR3 length is 13 residues. V lost 4 bases and J lost 7; bases outside the gene matches: 5. The germline V gene encodes CDR1 SGDLS and CDR2 YYNGEE. This CDR3 is CASSTDRPQPQHF. The CDR3 DNA sequence: TGTGCCAGCAGCACGGACAGGCCACAGCCCCAGCATTTT.

This sequence joins TRBV27 and TRBJ2-1, with D maybe TRBD2 (5 bases). In germline, CDR1 is MNHEY, CDR2 SMNVEV (reference sequence). The CDR3 length is 15 residues. Trimming shortened V by 6 bases and J by 2 bases, and 14 bases separated the two germline ends. CDR3 sequence: CASSQTMATYNEQFF. The CDR3 DNA reads as TGTGCCAGCAGCCAGACTATGGCGACCTACAATGAGCAGTTCTTC.

The V and J genes are TRBV9 and TRBJ2-5, with D hard to call. There are 13 residues in the CDR3. Trimming removed 3 bases from V and 1 base from J, with 7 bases in between. Germline-derived CDR1 and CDR2 are SGDLS and YYNGEE. The CDR3 is CASSAGGQETQYF. Written as DNA, the CDR3 is TGTGCCAGCAGCGCCGGTGGCCAAGAGACCCAGTACTTC. Full variable domain (missing parts from reference TRBV9 and TRBJ2-5): DSGVTQTPKHLITATGQRVTLRCSPRSGDLSVYWYQQSLDQGLQFLIQYYNGEERAKGNILERFSAQQFPDLHSELNLSSLELGDSALYFCASSAGGQETQYFGPGTRLLVL.

The V gene is TRBV7-9, the J gene TRBJ1-1; a possible D gene is TRBD1 (5 bases). V was cut by 3 bases and J by 3 bases, with 14 bases left in between. This CDR3 has 15 residues. The V gene's germline CDR1 is SEHNR and CDR2 FQNEAQ (reference sequence). The CDR3 DNA reads TGTGCCAGCAGCTTGGGGACGGGTAGGTACACTGAAGCTTTCTTT. This encodes CASSLGTGRYTEAFF.

This clone was seen only once. The gene calls are TRBV19 and TRBJ2-1, with unresolved D. The germline V gene has CDR1 LNHDA and CDR2 SQIVND (reference sequence). The CDR3 is 15 residues long. Trimming took 3 bases from V and 4 from J, leaving 13 bases between them. The CDR3 region has the DNA TGTGCCAGTAGTATCGCGGTGGGTCAGTACAATGAGCAGTTCTTC. Encoded protein: CASSIAVGQYNEQFF.